Listed below are T cell receptor beta chains from one sample, sequenced in a study of T cell responses to AZD1222 COVID-19 vaccine. The repertoire was sequenced with immunoSEQ multiplex PCR; TCRdb's copy has only in-frame clones and lacks some. Of about 84,000 clones in the sample, 70% to 90% were seen once. The sample was peripheral blood, taken on day 0 of AZD1222 vaccination. The receptors shown here come from an adult in good health. The CDR3 runs from the conserved cysteine through the conserved F or W.

J	V	CDR3
TRBJ1-5	TRBV30	CAWSFHNNQPQHF
TRBJ1-2	TRBV29-1	CSVGQGTLYGYTF
TRBJ2-2	TRBV9	CASSGPANTGELFF
TRBJ2-3	TRBV3-1/TRBV3-2	CASSQGESGTQYF
TRBJ1-1	TRBV30	CAWSVVEGASDLSTEAFF
TRBJ2-1	TRBV11-1	CASSPGQGPNEQFF
TRBJ2-5	TRBV24-1	CATSDRETQYF
TRBJ2-1	TRBV12-5	CASGLVAGGRDEQFF
TRBJ1-6	TRBV9	CASSVATSRNSPLHF
TRBJ1-2	TRBV10-1	CASSENRAYGYTF
TRBJ1-2	TRBV7-2	CASSLEARGNGYTF
TRBJ1-6	TRBV25-1	CASSEDRWNSPLHF
TRBJ2-3	TRBV7-6	CASSLFGTDTQYF
TRBJ1-4	TRBV6-1	CASSENVHGGREKLFF
TRBJ2-7	TRBV27	CASFRRTGGSYEQYF
TRBJ2-4	TRBV7-3	CASSPGPGLAKNIQYF
TRBJ2-1	TRBV27	CASTIPGLATPGNEQFF
TRBJ1-4	TRBV30	CAWSRGGGGGNEKLFF
TRBJ1-5	TRBV2	CASSEAHNQPQHF
TRBJ1-2	TRBV9	CASSVAGYGYTF
TRBJ2-7	TRBV2	CASSLREVGGYEQYF
TRBJ1-3	TRBV7-6	CASSSGQGNSGNTIYF
TRBJ2-6	TRBV6-5	CASSSVTGANVLTF
TRBJ1-1	TRBV29-1	CSATTGGGSDGAFF
TRBJ2-7	TRBV10-3	CAISVTGVAEQYF
TRBJ1-1	TRBV7-2	CASSAQGAVTTEAFF
TRBJ1-6	TRBV20-1	CSASEGSADSPLHF
TRBJ2-1	TRBV12-5	CASGANGHEQFF
TRBJ2-7	TRBV6-6	CASRSGTGSYEQYF
TRBJ2-4	TRBV7-6	CASSLGAKNIQYF
TRBJ2-2	TRBV5-8	CASSLDGARGELFF
TRBJ2-7	TRBV6-5	CASWSGSGYEQYF
TRBJ1-5	TRBV10-3	CAISAGDGDQPQHF
TRBJ1-4	TRBV18	CASSPMATALEKLFF
TRBJ1-1	TRBV2	CASSEATEAFF
TRBJ1-4	TRBV7-2	CASSARRGRDEKLFF
TRBJ1-2	TRBV4-3	CASSQALNSRGNGYTF
TRBJ1-5	TRBV6-5	CASSYSRGGGNQPQHF
TRBJ2-7	TRBV6-6	CASSFSAGTSAYEQYF
TRBJ2-1	TRBV27	CASSSTGTSGRNEQFF
TRBJ1-1	TRBV12-3/TRBV12-4	CASTSGWATEAFF
TRBJ1-1	TRBV27	CASSLWGRTNTEAFF
TRBJ2-1	TRBV29-1	CSAHTPRLAGWFF
TRBJ2-7	TRBV5-1	CASSPGQIPYEQYF
TRBJ1-2	TRBV6-5	CASSYNRLHGYTF
TRBJ1-1	TRBV7-9	CASSLSSLLKNMNTEAFF
TRBJ1-5	TRBV19	CASRNTDQPQHF
TRBJ2-3	TRBV10-1	CASSAGGSDTQYF
TRBJ1-1	TRBV25-1	CASRSTGLLNEAFF
TRBJ1-3	TRBV5-6	CASSFGRETGNTIYF
TRBJ1-1	TRBV30	CAWETGWAEAFF
TRBJ1-2	TRBV6-6	CASTSRDRYYGYTF
TRBJ2-5	TRBV5-1	CASSSGTGGLVGETQYF